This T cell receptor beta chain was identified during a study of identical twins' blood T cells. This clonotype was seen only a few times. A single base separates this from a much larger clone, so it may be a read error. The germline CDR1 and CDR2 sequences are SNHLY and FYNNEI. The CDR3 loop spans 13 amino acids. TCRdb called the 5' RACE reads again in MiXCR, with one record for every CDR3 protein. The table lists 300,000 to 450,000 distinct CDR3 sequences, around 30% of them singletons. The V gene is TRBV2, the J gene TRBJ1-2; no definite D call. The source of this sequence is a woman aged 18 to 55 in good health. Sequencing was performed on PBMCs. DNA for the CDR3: TGTGCCAGCAAGGAGAACGGGAACTATGGCTACATCTTC. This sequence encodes CASKENGNYGYIF.